This TCR beta chain was captured in a study of human T cells and chemical hapten exposure (dated by TCRdb to about 2021). Some background on the complete study: For sensitization, 2% DPC in acetone was applied to an approximately 2 cm by approximately 2 cm area of upper inner arm skin. Patients additionally received weekly therapeutic DPC doses to the scalp throughout the approximately 25-week study period. Patch testing on the upper back used Finn chambers containing 0.01% DPC, with scoring done after 6 days according to International Contact Dermatitis Research Group standards. The patient cohort, mostly female, included alopecia areata with under or over 50% scalp involvement, alopecia totalis and alopecia universalis. Libraries were pooled for sequencing, and variation in per-sample TCR yields was attributed mainly to small differences in library volumes within the pool. This study followed changes in the peripheral blood TCR repertoire in vivo during primary and secondary sensitization of alopecia patients to the hapten diphenylcyclopropenone (DPC). Patient blood was sampled pre-sensitization (week 0) and at 2, 6 and about 24 weeks after DPC sensitization. Blood for TCR sequencing was provided by twenty-nine alopecia patients at one to four time points (pre-sensitization, 2, 6 and 24 weeks). Overall results and qualifications from the work: No change with DPC sensitization was found in the number of TCRs above 1 in 1000 frequency, and no evidence of global repertoire structure alterations was found. Repeated subsampling changed both the strength of the expansion versus patch-test correlation and the threshold at which the correlation became significant. Expanded TCRs formed significantly more large CDR3 similarity clusters than pre-sensitization or healthy control sets, consistent with antigen-driven responses. Alopecia, a presumed autoimmune disease, was present in all patients, so the immune response of the patients might differ from that of healthy individuals. A positive correlation was found between the number of PT1 expanded TCRs and patch test score, with significance reached at thresholds 8, 16 and 32 but not 4.

The germline V gene specifies SGHTA as CDR1 and FQGTGA as CDR2. Clipping removes 2 bases from V and 5 bases from J, with 7 as the unmatched junction base count. The CDR3, cysteine through phenylalanine, is 15 amino acids long. The retained sequence is limited to the CDR3, 45 bases, with the frame set at the first base. Sample time point, as interpreted from the label and publication: patch test 1, 2 weeks after DPC sensitization. The treatment or condition label of this sample denotes: therapeutic diphenylcyclopropenone sensitization with weekly scalp DPC. At every patch-test visit, the blood draw took place before the patch test was put on. Patients were considered eligible if aged 18 to 70, diagnosed with alopecia and deemed suitable for DPC therapy, and patients were excluded if pregnant. Total RNA was isolated from unfractionated whole blood collected in Tempus Blood RNA tubes. Library creation used RACE. Sequencing was carried out with a NextSeq 500. During library preparation, unique molecular identifiers were attached to individual cDNA molecules so that TCRs could be counted quantitatively and reproducibly. Both TCR alpha and TCR beta chains were sequenced from each blood RNA sample. The paper's data handling went like this. The median number of TCRs per sample was over 85,000, ranging from about 20,000 to 700,000. V, J and CDR3 annotation of the TCR reads was performed with the Decombinator software suite. For the PS versus PT1 abundance plots, all samples were subsampled to the same number of TCRs (28,000). TCRs were defined as expanded if absent before sensitization and observed at least eight times at the 2-week time point. TCRdb took the public reads, trimmed them with fastp at Q25, ran MiXCR for clone calling and kept in-frame beta chains. Rows matching on CDR3 protein sequence are summarized as one entry with the most common DNA and genes. TCRdb, not the original authors, processed these V and J calls. Within this sample are 70,000 to 80,000 distinct CDR3 sequences, with about 31% of them counted one time only. The ten largest clones represent roughly 10% of the sample.

In this sample, this clonotype turned up a few times. Which antigen it targets is not known. Base qualities were left out, and no much larger clone turns up one base away. The rearrangement combines TRBV7-3 with TRBJ2-5, with 8 bases matching TRBD2. This material consisted of whole blood, taken in connection with sensitization to the hapten diphenylcyclopropenone (DPC). This TCR was sampled from a man in his forties or fifties with alopecia areata. Some clones in this sample may be carry-over from other donors' samples. The base sequence is TGTGCCAGCAGCTTATCGGGCGGGAGGTTGGAGACCCAGTACTTC. This yields the protein CASSLSGGRLETQYF.